This T cell receptor beta chain came from a study of tumor-infiltrating lymphocytes in oesophageal squamous cell carcinoma. Each CDR3 protein is one row after TCRdb ran MiXCR on the PCR reads. Seen here are 20,000 to 25,000 distinct CDR3 sequences, about 40% observed once, and the top ten hold less than 30%. Per the germline V gene, CDR1 is SGHVS and CDR2 is FNYEAQ. The CDR3 loop spans 18 amino acids. This clonotype was seen only a few times. The junction departs from the called germline gene at one end, perhaps through a read error. This chain joins TRBV7-6 and TRBJ2-1; 14 nucleotides match TRBD2. Sample: esophageal tumor tissue. The sequence derives from a male donor with esophageal squamous cell carcinoma. CDR3 nucleotide sequence: TGTGCTAGCAGCTTAGTAAGGACTAGCGGGGGGCTTTACAATGAGCAGTTCTTC. Protein sequence: CASSLVRTSGGLYNEQFF.